A selection of T cell receptor delta chains follows, all from one sample in a study of human gamma delta and Vdelta1 T cells. TCRdb re-called clones from the PCR reads via CATT. The sample consists of thousands of delta-chain clones, roughly 40% of them appearing once. The antigens these receptors bind are not known. Sequenced input: Vdelta1 gamma-delta T cells from blood grown in culture (DOT cells). The receptors shown here come from a human donor in good health. Both conserved end residues are part of each CDR3. D genes are given only for firm matches. Expanded clones are given a class, and other clones once, few, many or no size at all.

D,V,size,J,CDR3,DNA
TRDD3,TRDV1,few,TRDJ1,CALGDHSGRRTGGYAFRTTSPYTDKLIF,TGTGCTCTTGGGGACCACTCCGGGAGGCGTACTGGGGGATACGCTTTCCGAACCACTTCACCGTACACCGATAAACTCATCTTT
.,TRDV1,few,TRDJ1,CALGEHLGFFLLPSPTGGPHTDKLIF,TGTGCTCTTGGGGAACACCTTGGATTCTTCCTACTCCCTTCCCCTACTGGGGGGCCACACACCGATAAACTCATCTTT
TRDD3,TRDV1,medium-sized,TRDJ1,CALGESLPGLLGDRHTDKLIF,TGTGCTCTTGGGGAAAGCCTTCCCGGACTACTGGGGGATAGACACACCGATAAACTCATCTTT
TRDD3,TRDV1,few,TRDJ1,CALGELTSGLPGPVGLGDLYVPELIF,TGTGCTCTTGGGGAACTTACATCAGGCCTCCCAGGCCCTGTAGGGCTGGGGGATTTGTATGTTCCCGAACTCATCTTT
.,TRDV1,.,TRDJ1,CALGVPVLGPSTDKLIF,TGTGCTCTTGGGGTCCCCGTACTGGGACCTTCCACCGATAAACTCATCTTT
TRDD3,TRDV1,.,TRDJ1,CALGIRLLPGGYARYTDKLIF,TGTGCTCTTGGGATCCGCCTTCTCCCTGGGGGATACGCGCGGTACACCGATAAACTCATCTTT
TRDD3,TRDV1,.,TRDJ1,CALGPPEPLGVKYTDKPIF,TGTGCTCTTGGGCCCCCAGAGCCACTGGGGGTAAAGTACACCGATAAACCCATCTTT
TRDD3,TRDV1,few,TRDJ1,CALGDGGPLGDTDKLIF,TGTGCTCTTGGAGATGGGGGCCCTCTGGGGGATACCGATAAACTCATCTTT
TRDD3,TRDV1,.,TRDJ1,CALGEFDTGGGRYTDKLIF,TGTGCTCTTGGGGAATTCGATACTGGGGGAGGAAGGTACACCGATAAACTCATCTTT
TRDD3,TRDV1,medium-sized,TRDJ1,CALGEELRRYWGMGVDKLIF,TGTGCTCTTGGGGAAGAACTACGCCGATACTGGGGGATGGGGGTGGATAAACTCATCTTT
TRDD3,TRDV3,.,TRDJ1,CAFSLYWGICLHTDKLIF,TGTGCCTTTTCCCTTTACTGGGGGATATGCCTCCACACCGATAAACTCATCTTT
.,TRDV1,.,TRDJ1,CALGEIGDSYPWPVGIPRLTDKLIF,TGTGCTCTTGGGGAAATAGGGGATTCCTACCCTTGGCCCGTAGGGATACCCCGGCTCACCGATAAACTCATCTTT
.,TRDV1,.,TRDJ1,CALLRGFVTDKLIF,TGTGCTCTCCTTCGAGGGTTCGTCACCGATAAACTCATCTTT
TRDD3,TRDV1,large,TRDJ1,CALGGSGRVPNGLGDTLTDKLIF,TGTGCTCTTGGGGGCTCAGGAAGAGTTCCTAACGGACTGGGGGATACGCTAACCGATAAACTCATCTTT
TRDD2,TRDV1,.,TRDJ1,CALGARRRPSYGLGGHTDKLIF,TGTGCTCTTGGGGCTCGACGCAGGCCTTCCTACGGGTTGGGGGGTCACACCGATAAACTCATCTTT
TRDD3,TRDV3,.,TRDJ1,CAFGVPTEALGDPPYTDKLIF,TGTGCCTTTGGGGTTCCTACTGAAGCACTGGGGGATCCCCCGTACACCGATAAACTCATCTTT
TRDD3,TRDV1,.,TRDJ1,CALGELNLDVRVLGDTSDKLIF,TGTGCTCTTGGGGAACTAAATCTCGACGTTCGAGTACTGGGGGATACGTCCGATAAACTCATCTTT
TRDD3,TRDV1,.,TRDJ1,CALGFTWGKRYTDKLIF,TGTGCTCTTGGGTTCACCTGGGGGAAGAGGTACACCGATAAACTCATCTTT
TRDD3,TRDV1,.,TRDJ1,CALGEILVLGDTGDTDKLIF,TGTGCTCTTGGGGAAATCCTCGTGCTGGGGGATACGGGGGACACCGATAAACTCATCTTT
TRDD3,TRDV1,medium-sized,TRDJ1,CALGELHPRNPTRYWGFYTDKLIF,TGTGCTCTTGGGGAACTCCACCCTAGGAACCCCACACGGTACTGGGGATTTTACACCGATAAACTCATCTTT
TRDD3,TRDV1,.,TRDJ1,CALGEPTGDLGGIYRHYTDKLIF,TGTGCTCTTGGGGAACCAACCGGTGACCTTGGGGGGATATACCGCCATTACACCGATAAACTCATCTTT
TRDD2,TRDV1,medium-sized,TRDJ1,CALGDFLRPYLGTDKLIF,TGTGCTCTTGGGGATTTCCTACGGCCTTACCTTGGGACCGATAAACTCATCTTT
TRDD3,TRDV1,.,TRDJ1,CALSGSYKRSIPTFTGGEYTDKLIF,TGTGCTCTTAGCGGGAGTTACAAACGTTCAATTCCTACGTTTACTGGGGGAGAGTACACCGATAAACTCATCTTT
TRDD3,TRDV1,.,TRDJ1,CALGEDLPFIVLGDTRRRTYTDKLIF,TGTGCTCTTGGGGAAGATCTTCCCTTTATTGTACTGGGGGATACGCGTAGGCGAACGTACACAGATAAACTCATCTTT
TRDD3,TRDV1,few,TRDJ1,CALGELVSRRRTGGYAKYTDKLIF,TGTGCTCTTGGGGAACTAGTATCCCGTCGTCGGACTGGGGGATACGCGAAGTACACCGATAAACTCATCTTT